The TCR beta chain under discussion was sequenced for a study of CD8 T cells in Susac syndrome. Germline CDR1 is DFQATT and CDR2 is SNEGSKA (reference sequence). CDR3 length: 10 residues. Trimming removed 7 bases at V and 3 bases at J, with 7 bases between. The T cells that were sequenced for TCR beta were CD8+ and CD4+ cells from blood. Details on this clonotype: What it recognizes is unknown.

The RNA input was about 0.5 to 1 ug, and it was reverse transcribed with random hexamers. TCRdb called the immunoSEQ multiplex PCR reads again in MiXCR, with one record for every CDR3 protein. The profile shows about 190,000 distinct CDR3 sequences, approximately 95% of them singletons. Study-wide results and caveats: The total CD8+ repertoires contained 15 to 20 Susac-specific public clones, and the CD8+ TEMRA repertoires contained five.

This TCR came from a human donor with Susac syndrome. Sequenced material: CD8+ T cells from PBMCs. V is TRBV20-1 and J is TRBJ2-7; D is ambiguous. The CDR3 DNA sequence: TGCAGTGTTAATGACTACGAGCAGTACTTC. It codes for CSVNDYEQYF.